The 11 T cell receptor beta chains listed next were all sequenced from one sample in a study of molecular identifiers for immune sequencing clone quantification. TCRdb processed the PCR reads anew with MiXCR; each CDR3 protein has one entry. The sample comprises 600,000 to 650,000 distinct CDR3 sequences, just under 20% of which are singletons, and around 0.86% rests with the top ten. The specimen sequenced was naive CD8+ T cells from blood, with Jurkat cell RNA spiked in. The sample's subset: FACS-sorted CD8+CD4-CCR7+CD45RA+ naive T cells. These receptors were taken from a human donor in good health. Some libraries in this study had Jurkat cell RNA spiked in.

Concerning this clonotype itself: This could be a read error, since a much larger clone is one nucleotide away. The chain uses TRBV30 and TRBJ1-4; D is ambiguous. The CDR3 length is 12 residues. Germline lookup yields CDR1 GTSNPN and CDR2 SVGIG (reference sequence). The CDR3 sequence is CAWSVFGEKLSF. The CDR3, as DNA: TGTGCCTGGAGTGTATTCGGGGAAAAACTGTCTTTT. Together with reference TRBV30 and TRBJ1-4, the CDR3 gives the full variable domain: SQTIHQWPATLVQPVGSPLSLECTVEGTSNPNLYWYRQAAGRGLQLLFYSVGIGQISSEVPQNLSASRPQDRQFILSSKKLLLSDSGFYLCAWSVFGEKLSFGSGTQLSVL.

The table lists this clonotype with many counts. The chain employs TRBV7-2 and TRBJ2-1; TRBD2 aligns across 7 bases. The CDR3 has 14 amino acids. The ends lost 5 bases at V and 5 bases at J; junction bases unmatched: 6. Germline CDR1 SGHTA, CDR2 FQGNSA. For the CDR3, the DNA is TGTGCCAGCAGCCCCCGACTAGCCCACAATGAGCAGTTCTTC. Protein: CASSPRLAHNEQFF.

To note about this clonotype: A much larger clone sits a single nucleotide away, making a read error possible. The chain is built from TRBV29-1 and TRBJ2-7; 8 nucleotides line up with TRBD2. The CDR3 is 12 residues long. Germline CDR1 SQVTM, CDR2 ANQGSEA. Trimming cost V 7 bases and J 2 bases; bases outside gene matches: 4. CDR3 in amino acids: CSATSGPYEQYF. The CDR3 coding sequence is TGCAGCGCTACTAGCGGACCCTACGAGCAGTACTTC.

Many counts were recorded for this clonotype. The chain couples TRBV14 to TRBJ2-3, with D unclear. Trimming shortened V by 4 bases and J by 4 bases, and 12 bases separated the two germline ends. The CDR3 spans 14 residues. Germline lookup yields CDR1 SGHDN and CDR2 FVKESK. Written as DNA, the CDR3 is TGTGCCAGCAGCCCCCCCTCCACTTCAGATACGCAGTATTTT. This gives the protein CASSPPSTSDTQYF.

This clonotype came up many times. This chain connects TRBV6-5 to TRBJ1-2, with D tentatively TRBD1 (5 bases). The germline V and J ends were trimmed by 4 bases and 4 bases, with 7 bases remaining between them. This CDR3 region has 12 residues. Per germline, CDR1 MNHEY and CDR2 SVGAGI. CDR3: CASSFDSYGYTF. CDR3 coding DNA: TGTGCCAGCAGTTTCGACAGCTATGGCTACACCTTC.

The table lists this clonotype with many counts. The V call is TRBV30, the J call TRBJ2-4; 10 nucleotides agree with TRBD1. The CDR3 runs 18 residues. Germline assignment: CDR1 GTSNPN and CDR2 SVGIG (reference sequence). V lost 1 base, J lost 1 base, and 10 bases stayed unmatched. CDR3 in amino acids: CAWSGQGANVPAKNIQYF. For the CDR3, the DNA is TGTGCCTGGAGTGGACAGGGGGCGAATGTTCCCGCCAAAAACATTCAGTACTTC. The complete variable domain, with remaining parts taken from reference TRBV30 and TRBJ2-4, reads SQTIHQWPATLVQPVGSPLSLECTVEGTSNPNLYWYRQAAGRGLQLLFYSVGIGQISSEVPQNLSASRPQDRQFILSSKKLLLSDSGFYLCAWSGQGANVPAKNIQYFGAGTRLSVL.

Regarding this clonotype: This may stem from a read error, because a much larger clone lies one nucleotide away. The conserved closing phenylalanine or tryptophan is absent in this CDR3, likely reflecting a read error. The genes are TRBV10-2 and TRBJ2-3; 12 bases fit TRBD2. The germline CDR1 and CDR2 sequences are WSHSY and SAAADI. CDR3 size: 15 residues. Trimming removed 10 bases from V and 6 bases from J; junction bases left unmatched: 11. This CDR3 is CATQRLAGALDTQYS. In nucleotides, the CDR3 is TGCGCCACTCAAAGACTAGCGGGGGCCTTGGATACGCAGTATTCT.

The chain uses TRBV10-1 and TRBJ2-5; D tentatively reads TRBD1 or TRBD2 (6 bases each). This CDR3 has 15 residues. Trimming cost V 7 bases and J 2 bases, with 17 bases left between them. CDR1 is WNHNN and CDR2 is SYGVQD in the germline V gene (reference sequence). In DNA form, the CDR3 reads TGCGCCAGCACCGGGGGCTGGTCAGTTCAAGAGACCCAGTACTTC. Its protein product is CASTGGWSVQETQYF.

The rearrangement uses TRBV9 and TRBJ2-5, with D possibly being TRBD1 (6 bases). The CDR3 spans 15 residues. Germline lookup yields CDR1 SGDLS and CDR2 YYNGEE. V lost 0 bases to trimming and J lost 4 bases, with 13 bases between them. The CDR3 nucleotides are TGTGCCAGCAGCGTAGGGACAGTGGTGGGAGAGACCCAGTACTTC. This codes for CASSVGTVVGETQYF.

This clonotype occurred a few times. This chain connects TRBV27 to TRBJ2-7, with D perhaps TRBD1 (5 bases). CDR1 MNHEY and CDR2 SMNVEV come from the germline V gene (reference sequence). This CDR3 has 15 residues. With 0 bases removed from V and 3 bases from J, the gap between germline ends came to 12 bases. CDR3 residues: CASSLSADKNYEQYF. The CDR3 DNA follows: TGTGCCAGCAGTTTATCTGCGGACAAGAACTACGAGCAGTACTTC.

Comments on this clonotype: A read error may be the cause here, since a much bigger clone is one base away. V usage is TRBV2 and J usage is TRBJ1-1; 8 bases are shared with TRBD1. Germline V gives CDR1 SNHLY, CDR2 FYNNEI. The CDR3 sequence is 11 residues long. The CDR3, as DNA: TGTGCCGGCAGGGACAGGTTGTTAGCTTTCTTT. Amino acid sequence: CAGRDRLLAFF.